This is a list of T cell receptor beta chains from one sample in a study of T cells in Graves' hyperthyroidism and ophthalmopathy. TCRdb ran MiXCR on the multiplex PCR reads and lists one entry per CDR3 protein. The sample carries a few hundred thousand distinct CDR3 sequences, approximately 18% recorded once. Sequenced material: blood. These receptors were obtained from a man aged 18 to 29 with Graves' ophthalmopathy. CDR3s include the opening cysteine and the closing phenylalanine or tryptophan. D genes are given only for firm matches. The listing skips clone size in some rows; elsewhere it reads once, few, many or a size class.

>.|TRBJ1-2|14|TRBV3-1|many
TGTGCCAGCAGCCAAGATAGTTCCGGTTATGGCTACACCTTC
CASSQDSSGYGYTF
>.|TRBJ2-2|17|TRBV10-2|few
TGCGCCAGCAGCGGTCAAGGGGGGGTATTCGACACCGGGGAGCTGTTTTTT
CASSGQGGVFDTGELFF
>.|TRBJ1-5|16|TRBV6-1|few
TGTGCCAGCAGTGAAAATAAGGGGGGCGGCAATCAGCCCCAGCATTTT
CASSENKGGGNQPQHF
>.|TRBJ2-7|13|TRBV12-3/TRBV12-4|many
TGTGCCAGCAGTTTGGGCCCAGCCCGGGAGCAGTACTTC
CASSLGPAREQYF
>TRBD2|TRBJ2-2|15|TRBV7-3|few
TGTGCCAGCAGCTCGGTAGCGGGGGGCGGCGGGGAGCTGTTTTTT
CASSSVAGGGGELFF
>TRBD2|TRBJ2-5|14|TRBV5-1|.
TGCGCCAGCAGCCGGGGACTAGAGGGAGAGACCCAGTACTTC
CASSRGLEGETQYF
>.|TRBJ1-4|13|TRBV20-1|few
TGCAGTGCCAGTACAGCTACTAATGAAAAACTGTTTTTT
CSASTATNEKLFF
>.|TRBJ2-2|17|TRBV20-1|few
TGCAGTGCAGTGCGGAAGGGGGGAGCTAGCGGTATCGGGGAGCTGTTTTTT
CSAVRKGGASGIGELFF
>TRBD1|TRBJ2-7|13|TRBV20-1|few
TGCAGTGCTCTAAGGGACAGGGGCTACGAGCAGTACTTC
CSALRDRGYEQYF
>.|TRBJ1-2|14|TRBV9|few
TGTGCCAGCAGCGTAGAGGCGGATAACTATGGCTACACCTTC
CASSVEADNYGYTF
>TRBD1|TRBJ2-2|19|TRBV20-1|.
TGCAGTGCTAGAGATGCGATAGGGACAGGGGAGTTCGGGGCCGGGGAGCTGTTTTTT
CSARDAIGTGEFGAGELFF
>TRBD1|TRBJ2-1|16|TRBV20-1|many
TGCAGTGCTAGGGCCGGACAGGGAAGGGACTACAATGAGCAGTTCTTC
CSARAGQGRDYNEQFF
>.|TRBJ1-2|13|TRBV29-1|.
TGCAGTTTTCTCGGTACAGGGAACTATGGCTACACCTTC
CSFLGTGNYGYTF
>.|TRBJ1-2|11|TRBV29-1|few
TGCAGCGTTGGGTCAGACTATGGCTACACCTTC
CSVGSDYGYTF
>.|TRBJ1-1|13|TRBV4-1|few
TGCGCCAGCAGCCAAGCGAGTAACACTGAAGCTTTCTTT
CASSQASNTEAFF
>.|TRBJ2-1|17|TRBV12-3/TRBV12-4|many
TGTGCCAGCAGTTTAGATGGGGGTGGGTGGCGGGCCAATGAGCAGTTCTTC
CASSLDGGGWRANEQFF
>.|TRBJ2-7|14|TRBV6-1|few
TGTGCCAGCAGCCCGGGACCCTCTCAGAACGAGCAGTACTTC
CASSPGPSQNEQYF
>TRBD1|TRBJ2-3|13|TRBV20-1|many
TGCAGTGCTACGGCACAGGGGACAGATACGCAGTATTTT
CSATAQGTDTQYF